The 31 T cell receptor beta chains listed next were all sequenced from one sample in a study of T-cell memory formation after mild COVID-19. One entry per CDR3 protein results from TCRdb running MiXCR on the 5' RACE reads. Seen here are 350,000 to 400,000 distinct CDR3 sequences, approximately 21% observed once, and the top ten hold around 12%. Sequencing was performed on PBMCs or a T cell subset sorted from them (not recorded which). These receptor sequences come from an adult woman who had mild COVID-19 (a few samples of this study predate the infection). Cell type and time point are not known.

This clonotype has a handful of counts. The chain links TRBV9 to TRBJ2-2; 7 nucleotides line up with TRBD1. V trimming: 0 bases; J trimming: 0 bases; junction bases outside the gene matches: 2. CDR1 is SGDLS, CDR2 YYNGEE, per germline. This CDR3 has 16 amino acids. CDR3 loop: CASSVVGTANTGELFF. Written as DNA, the CDR3 is TGTGCCAGCAGCGTAGTTGGGACAGCGAACACCGGGGAGCTGTTTTTT.

This clonotype was observed a handful of times. The chain employs TRBV4-1 and TRBJ2-7, with 7 bases matching TRBD2. Trimming removed 1 base from V and 2 bases from J; junction bases left unmatched: 5. CDR3 length: 15 amino acids. Per the germline V gene, CDR1 is MGHRA and CDR2 is YSYEKL. The CDR3 DNA reads TGCGCCAGCAGCCAAGGGACTAGTGGGCCCTACGAGCAGTACTTC. This gives the protein CASSQGTSGPYEQYF.

The rearrangement uses TRBV6-5 and TRBJ1-2; TRBD1 aligns across 7 bases. The germline gives CDR1 MNHEY, CDR2 SVGAGI. CDR3 length equals 14 residues. The V gene end was trimmed by 5 bases and the J gene end by 4 bases; junction bases not matched to a gene: 7. CDR3 amino acids: CASSRTGQIYGYTF. DNA for the CDR3: TGTGCCAGCAGTCGTACGGGACAGATCTATGGCTACACCTTC.

There are many counts of this clonotype. CDR3 sequence (DNA): TGTGCCAGCAGTTACTCTCAGGGGAACACTGAAGCTTTCTTT. This codes for CASSYSQGNTEAFF. This chain connects TRBV6-6 to TRBJ1-1, with D tentatively TRBD1 (5 bases). Trimming stripped 0 bases from V and 1 base from J, with 6 bases between. Germline loops: CDR1 MNHNY, CDR2 SVGAGI (reference sequence). The CDR3 spans 14 residues.

This clonotype was counted between two and nine times. The chain recombines TRBV7-9 with TRBJ2-3; the D gene is possibly TRBD2 (7 bases). This CDR3 spans 17 amino acids. CDR1 SEHNR and CDR2 FQNEAQ come from the germline V gene (reference sequence). V was cut by 6 bases and J by 2 bases, with 21 bases left in between. CDR3 DNA sequence: TGTGCCAGCAGTATACACGGGGGGCCGTCCCCCACAGATACGCAGTATTTT. Its protein product is CASSIHGGPSPTDTQYF.

The CDR3 DNA is TGTGCCAGCAGTGAAGACCTCCGAAGCTCCTACGAGCAGTACTTC. Protein product: CASSEDLRSSYEQYF. V gene TRBV2 combines with J gene TRBJ2-7; no clear D. This CDR3 has 15 amino acids. CDR1 is SNHLY, CDR2 FYNNEI, per germline. Trimming left V 1 base short and J 0 bases short, with 10 bases between.

This clonotype was seen a few times. The V gene is TRBV24-1, the J gene TRBJ2-1; 8 positions agree with TRBD1. With 3 bases clipped from V and 12 bases from J, the junction kept 12 bases outside the gene matches. Per the germline V gene, CDR1 is KGHDR and CDR2 is SFDVKD. The CDR3 consists of 15 residues. The CDR3 is CATSDLGQGAQAQFF. DNA of the CDR3: TGTGCCACCAGTGATCTGGGGCAGGGGGCCCAGGCGCAGTTCTTC.

The rearrangement uses TRBV9 and TRBJ2-1, with D tentatively TRBD1 (5 bases). Germline-derived CDR1 and CDR2 are SGDLS and YYNGEE. The V and J ends lost 4 bases and 3 bases respectively, with 8 bases between them. The CDR3 contains 13 residues. The CDR3 loop reads CASSSDIYNEQFF. CDR3 nucleotide sequence: TGTGCCAGCAGCTCGGACATCTACAATGAGCAGTTCTTC.

This clonotype was counted a few times. V and J are TRBV4-2 and TRBJ1-6, with D maybe TRBD1 (5 bases). The V gene lost 0 bases and the J gene lost 10 bases, with 13 bases spanning the gap. CDR1 is LGHNA and CDR2 is YNFKEQ in the germline V gene. CDR3 length: 15 amino acids. The CDR3 loop is CASSQDWQGGSPLHF. DNA of the CDR3: TGTGCCAGCAGCCAAGATTGGCAGGGAGGATCACCCCTCCACTTT.

This clonotype was recorded a few times. The chain uses TRBV20-1 and TRBJ2-7; 10 bases match TRBD1. The trim removed 1 base at V and 2 bases at J, leaving 5 bases unmatched. CDR1 is DFQATT and CDR2 is SNEGSKA in the germline V gene (reference sequence). CDR3 length: 15 amino acids. CDR3 loop: CSARGRDRGPYEQYF. As DNA, the CDR3 is TGCAGTGCTAGAGGAAGGGACAGGGGCCCCTACGAGCAGTACTTC.

This clonotype was picked up a small number of times. The CDR3: CASSYGGAVNEQFF. The CDR3 region has the DNA TGTGCCAGCAGTTACGGGGGGGCGGTTAATGAGCAGTTCTTC. This chain links TRBV6-5 with TRBJ2-1; D possibly corresponds to TRBD2 (7 bases). Germline V lookup: CDR1 MNHEY, CDR2 SVGAGI. The CDR3 contains 14 residues. V lost 2 bases and J 7 bases, leaving 12 bases between the germline ends.

This clonotype was counted a few times. This chain uses TRBV9 with TRBJ2-1; 10 bases map to TRBD2. V lost 2 bases to trimming and J lost 1 base; unmatched junction nucleotides: 3. The CDR3 runs to 16 residues. The germline gives CDR1 SGDLS, CDR2 YYNGEE. The CDR3 sequence: CASSVSAGGSYNEQFF. The CDR3 nucleotides are TGTGCCAGCAGCGTCTCAGCGGGAGGGTCCTACAATGAGCAGTTCTTC.

This chain joins TRBV24-1 and TRBJ2-1; perhaps TRBD2 as D (7 bases). Germline V lookup: CDR1 KGHDR, CDR2 SFDVKD. Trimming pared 2 bases from V and 7 bases from J, leaving 20 bases between. The CDR3 is 17 amino acids. This CDR3 is CATSDWGGASRGNEQFF. The CDR3 DNA follows: TGTGCCACCAGTGATTGGGGGGGCGCCTCTAGGGGTAATGAGCAGTTCTTC.

Here the CDR3 reads CASSLDGGQETQYF. The CDR3 DNA is TGTGCCAGCAGCCTTGACGGGGGCCAAGAGACCCAGTACTTC. This chain links TRBV3-1 with TRBJ2-5; maybe TRBD2 (6 bases). The ends were cut back, 4 bases at V and 1 base at J, with 10 bases in the middle. The CDR3 sequence is 14 residues long. Germline CDR1 LGHDT, CDR2 YNNKEL (reference sequence).

The V gene is TRBV20-1, the J gene TRBJ2-7, with 11 bases lining up with TRBD2. Germline V gene data show CDR1 as DFQATT and CDR2 as SNEGSKA (reference sequence). CDR3 length: 18 amino acids. Trimming took 5 bases from V and 2 from J; bases not matched to a gene: 17. The CDR3 loop reads CSAPPRGFLAGGTYEQYF. In DNA form, the CDR3 reads TGCAGTGCTCCGCCAAGGGGATTCCTAGCGGGGGGAACCTACGAGCAGTACTTC.

This clonotype came up a few times. The chain is built from TRBV2 and TRBJ2-2; D gene unclear. Germline CDR1 is SNHLY and CDR2 is FYNNEI. V was trimmed by 3 bases and J by 1 base, leaving 12 bases between them. This CDR3 contains 16 residues. The chain's CDR3 is CASSDYRNLNTGELFF. The DNA of the CDR3 is TGTGCCAGCAGTGACTACAGAAATCTGAACACCGGGGAGCTGTTTTTT.

The chain employs TRBV9 and TRBJ2-1, with TRBD2 identical over 9 bases. V trimming: 4 bases; J trimming: 5 bases; junction bases outside the gene matches: 10. This CDR3 has 16 residues. CDR1 is SGDLS, CDR2 YYNGEE, per germline. CDR3 nucleotide sequence: TGTGCCAGCAGCCCCCGGGGCGGGAGGGCCAACAATGAGCAGTTCTTC. This encodes CASSPRGGRANNEQFF.

The sample holds one count of this clonotype. J is TRBJ1-4 and V is TRBV6-5; possibly TRBD1 for D (5 bases). The V and J ends lost 6 bases and 7 bases respectively, with 18 bases between them. Germline CDR1 and CDR2: MNHEY and SVGAGI. The CDR3 length is 15 residues. The CDR3 sequence: CASRPGTGSTEKLFF. Written as DNA, the CDR3 is TGTGCCAGCAGGCCCGGGACGGGCTCCACTGAAAAACTGTTTTTT.

The sample holds many counts of this clonotype. The rearrangement uses TRBV24-1 and TRBJ2-5; TRBD2 matches at 12 bases. Germline-derived CDR1 and CDR2 are KGHDR and SFDVKD. V was pared by 4 bases and J by 3 bases, with 5 bases of the junction left unmatched. This CDR3 contains 16 residues. CDR3 nucleotides: TGTGCCACCAGTGACCCGACTAGCGGGAGAAAAGAGACCCAGTACTTC. Protein sequence: CATSDPTSGRKETQYF.

The chain employs TRBV5-1 and TRBJ1-2; no definite D call. Germline V gives CDR1 SGHRS, CDR2 YFSETQ. The CDR3 spans 15 residues. The V end was cut by 1 base, the J end by 4 bases, with 14 bases between. In DNA, the CDR3 is TGCGCCAGCAGCTTGAACCCGGACGGAACCTATGGCTACACCTTC. Translating it yields CASSLNPDGTYGYTF.

The rearrangement links TRBV25-1 to TRBJ2-7, with no clear D. Trimming took off 2 bases at V and 2 bases at J, with 10 bases between the two ends. Germline CDR1 is MGHDK and CDR2 is SYGVNS. The CDR3 spans 14 residues. The CDR3 DNA is TGTGCCAGCAGTGAACTGGACGGAGCCTACGAGCAGTACTTC. Translating it yields CASSELDGAYEQYF.

In this sample, this clonotype turned up a few times. The chain couples TRBV28 to TRBJ2-6; possible D gene TRBD2, 5 bases. This CDR3 has 15 amino acids. Germline CDR1 and CDR2: MDHEN and SYDVKM. V was cut by 2 bases and J by 4 bases, with 9 bases left in between. The CDR3 DNA follows: TGTGCCAGCAGTTTAGCGGGTCCCGGGGCCAACGTCCTGACTTTC. Amino acids: CASSLAGPGANVLTF.

The CDR3 nucleotides read TGTGCCACCAGTGACCAAAGGGGGCGAGAGACCCAGTACTTC. This codes for CATSDQRGRETQYF. The gene calls are TRBV24-1 and TRBJ2-5, with TRBD1 matching over 7 bases. V lost 4 bases and J lost 4; bases outside the gene matches: 5. Germline V gene data show CDR1 as KGHDR and CDR2 as SFDVKD. This CDR3 is built from 14 residues.

The V and J genes are TRBV5-1 and TRBJ1-1; tentatively, D is TRBD1 (5 bases). The CDR3 runs 15 residues. Deletions cut 2 bases from V and 0 bases from J, with 11 bases between. Germline loops: CDR1 SGHRS, CDR2 YFSETQ. This CDR3 is CASSFAGQMNTEAFF. The DNA for the CDR3 is TGCGCCAGCAGCTTTGCAGGGCAGATGAACACTGAAGCTTTCTTT.

In its sample, this clonotype was seen a few times. The chain couples TRBV11-2 to TRBJ2-2; D gene unclear. The CDR3 spans 14 residues. Germline V gene sequence: CDR1 SGHAT, CDR2 FQNNGV. V gave up 0 bases and J gave up 3 bases, with 5 bases separating them. CDR3 DNA: TGTGCCAGCAGCTTAGAAGCCCACACCGGGGAGCTGTTTTTT. Protein product: CASSLEAHTGELFF.

This chain connects TRBV24-1 to TRBJ1-1, with a possible D match to TRBD1 (6 bases). V was trimmed by 4 bases and J by 8 bases, leaving 10 bases between them. This CDR3 comprises 12 residues. The germline gives CDR1 KGHDR, CDR2 SFDVKD. The CDR3 DNA sequence: TGTGCCACCAGTGACTACAGGGAAGAAGCTTTCTTT. Translation gives CATSDYREEAFF.

Note on this clonotype: Since no conserved phenylalanine or tryptophan closes the CDR3, a read error is the likely cause. The chain uses TRBV5-1 and TRBJ2-7, with 10 positions matching TRBD1. CDR1 is SGHRS, CDR2 YFSETQ, per germline. J lost 6 bases, V lost 4 bases, and 7 bases had no gene match. The CDR3 has 14 residues. The CDR3 sequence: CASSVGQGQGEQYL. In nucleotides, the CDR3 is TGCGCCAGCAGCGTGGGACAGGGGCAGGGCGAGCAGTACTTA.

The chain couples TRBV7-8 to TRBJ2-1; TRBD1 matches at 8 bases. Germline V gives CDR1 SGHVS, CDR2 FQNEAQ. After removal of 7 bases from V and 3 bases from J, the junction contained 8 bases not matched to a gene. This CDR3 has 15 amino acids. DNA for the CDR3: TGTGCCAGCAACAGACAGGGGACTTTCTACAATGAGCAGTTCTTC. Amino acids: CASNRQGTFYNEQFF.

The CDR3 here is CASSTGGAAAGELFF. The DNA of the CDR3 is TGTGCCAGCAGTACCGGGGGGGCCGCGGCCGGGGAGCTGTTTTTT. The chain links TRBV2 to TRBJ2-2; 8 bases are a match to TRBD2. J gave up 6 bases and V 5 bases, and 8 bases lay outside the gene matches. Per germline, CDR1 SNHLY and CDR2 FYNNEI. There are 15 residues in the CDR3.

This clonotype was observed a few times. CDR3 DNA sequence: TGTGCCAGCAGTGGCCGGGCCCAAGGCAGCACAGATACGCAGTATTTT. Its protein product is CASSGRAQGSTDTQYF. The chain carries TRBV6-6 and TRBJ2-3; no firm D call. Trimming removed 5 bases at V and 0 bases at J, with 15 bases between. CDR3 length equals 16 residues. From germline, CDR1 is MNHNY and CDR2 SVGAGI (reference sequence).

This clonotype showed up just a few times. The V and J genes are TRBV4-1 and TRBJ2-7; D ambiguous. V shed 1 base and J shed 4 bases, with 14 bases lying between them. Germline V gives CDR1 MGHRA, CDR2 YSYEKL. CDR3 length: 15 amino acids. The CDR3 nucleotides are TGCGCCAGCAGCCAAGCCCCTCAGTCTCGTTACGAGCAGTACTTC. It is translated as CASSQAPQSRYEQYF.